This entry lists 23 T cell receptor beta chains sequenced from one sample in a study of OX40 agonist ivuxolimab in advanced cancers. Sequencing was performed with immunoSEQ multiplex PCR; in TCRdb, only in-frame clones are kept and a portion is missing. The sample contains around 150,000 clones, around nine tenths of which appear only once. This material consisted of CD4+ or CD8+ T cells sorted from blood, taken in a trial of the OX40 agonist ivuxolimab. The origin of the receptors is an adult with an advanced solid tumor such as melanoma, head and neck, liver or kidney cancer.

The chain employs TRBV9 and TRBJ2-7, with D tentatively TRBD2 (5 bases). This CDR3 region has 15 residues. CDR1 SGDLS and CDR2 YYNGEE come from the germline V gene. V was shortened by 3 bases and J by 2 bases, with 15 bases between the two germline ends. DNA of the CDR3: TGTGCCAGCAGCGGCGGCGGGCAGGCCGCCTACGAGCAGTACTTC. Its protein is CASSGGGQAAYEQYF.

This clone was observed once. The CDR3: CASSPSGANTGELFF. In DNA, the CDR3 is TGTGCCAGCAGTCCTAGCGGGGCGAACACCGGGGAGCTGTTTTTT. The chain carries TRBV28 and TRBJ2-2, with 9 bases identical to TRBD2. The J segment lost 0 bases and the V segment lost 5 bases, leaving 1 base of the junction unmatched. The germline V gene encodes CDR1 MDHEN and CDR2 SYDVKM. The CDR3 has 15 amino acids.

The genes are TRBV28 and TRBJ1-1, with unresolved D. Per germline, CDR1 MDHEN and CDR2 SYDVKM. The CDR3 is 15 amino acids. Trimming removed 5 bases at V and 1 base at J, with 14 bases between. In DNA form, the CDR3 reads TGTGCCAGCAGTCAGTGGAGTAGTGCGAACACTGAAGCTTTCTTT. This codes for CASSQWSSANTEAFF. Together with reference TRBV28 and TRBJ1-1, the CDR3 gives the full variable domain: DVKVTQSSRYLVKRTGEKVFLECVQDMDHENMFWYRQDPGLGLRLIYFSYDVKMKEKGDIPEGYSVSREKKERFSLILESASTNQTSMYLCASSQWSSANTEAFFGQGTRLTVV.

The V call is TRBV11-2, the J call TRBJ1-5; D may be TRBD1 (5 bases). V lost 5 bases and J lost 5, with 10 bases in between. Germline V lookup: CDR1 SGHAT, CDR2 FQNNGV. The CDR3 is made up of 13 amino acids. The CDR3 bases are TGTGCCAGCAGCCGGGGGTTGGATCAGCCCCAGCATTTT. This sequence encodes CASSRGLDQPQHF.

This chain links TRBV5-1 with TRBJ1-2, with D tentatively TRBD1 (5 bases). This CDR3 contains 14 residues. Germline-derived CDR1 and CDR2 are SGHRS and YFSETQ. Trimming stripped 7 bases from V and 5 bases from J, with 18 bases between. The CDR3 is CASQAGEGPYGYTF. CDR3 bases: TGCGCCAGCCAAGCTGGGGAGGGGCCTTATGGCTACACCTTC.

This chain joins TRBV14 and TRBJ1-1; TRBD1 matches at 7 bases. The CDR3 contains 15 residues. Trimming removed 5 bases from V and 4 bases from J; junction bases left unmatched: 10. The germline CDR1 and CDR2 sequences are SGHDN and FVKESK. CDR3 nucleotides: TGTGCCAGCAGCAGAAACAGGGGTCCGAGCACTGAAGCTTTCTTT. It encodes CASSRNRGPSTEAFF.

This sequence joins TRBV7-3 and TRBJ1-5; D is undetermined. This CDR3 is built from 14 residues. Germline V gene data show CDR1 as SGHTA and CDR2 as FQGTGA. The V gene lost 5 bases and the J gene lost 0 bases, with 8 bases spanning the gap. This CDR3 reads CASSEDGSNQPQHF. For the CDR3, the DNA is TGTGCCAGCAGCGAGGACGGTAGCAATCAGCCCCAGCATTTT. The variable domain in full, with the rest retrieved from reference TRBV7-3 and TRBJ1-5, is GAGVSQTPSNKVTEKGKYVELRCDPISGHTALYWYRQSLGQGPEFLIYFQGTGAADDSGLPNDRFFAVRPEGSVSTLKIQRTERGDSAVYLCASSEDGSNQPQHFGDGTRLSIL.

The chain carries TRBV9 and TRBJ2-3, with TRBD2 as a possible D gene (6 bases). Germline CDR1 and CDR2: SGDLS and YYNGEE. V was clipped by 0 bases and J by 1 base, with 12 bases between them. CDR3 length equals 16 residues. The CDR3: CASSVEGSGRTDTQYF. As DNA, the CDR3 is TGTGCCAGCAGCGTAGAAGGTAGCGGACGCACAGATACGCAGTATTTT.

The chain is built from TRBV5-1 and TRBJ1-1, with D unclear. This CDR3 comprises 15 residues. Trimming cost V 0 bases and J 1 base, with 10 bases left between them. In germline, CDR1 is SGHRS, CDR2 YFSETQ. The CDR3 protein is CASSLAGIPNTEAFF. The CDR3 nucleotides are TGCGCCAGCAGCTTGGCCGGGATTCCGAACACTGAAGCTTTCTTT.

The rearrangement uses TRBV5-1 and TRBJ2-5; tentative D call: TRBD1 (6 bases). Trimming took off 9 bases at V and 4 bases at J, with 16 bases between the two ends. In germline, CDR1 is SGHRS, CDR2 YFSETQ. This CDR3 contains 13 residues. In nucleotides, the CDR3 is TGCGCCACCAACCAGGGGAATGGAGAGACCCAGTACTTC. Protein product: CATNQGNGETQYF.

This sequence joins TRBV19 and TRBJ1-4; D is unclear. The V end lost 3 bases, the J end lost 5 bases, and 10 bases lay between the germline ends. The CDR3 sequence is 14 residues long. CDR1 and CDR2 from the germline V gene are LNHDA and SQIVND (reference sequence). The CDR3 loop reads CASSMGTQNEKLFF. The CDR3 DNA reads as TGTGCCAGTAGTATGGGCACTCAGAATGAAAAACTGTTTTTT.

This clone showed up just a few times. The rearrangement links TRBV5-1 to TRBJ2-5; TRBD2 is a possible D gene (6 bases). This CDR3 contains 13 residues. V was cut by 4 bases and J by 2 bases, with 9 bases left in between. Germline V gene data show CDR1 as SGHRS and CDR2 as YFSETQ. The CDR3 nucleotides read TGCGCCAGCAGCCTAGGGAGGCAAGAGACCCAGTACTTC. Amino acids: CASSLGRQETQYF.

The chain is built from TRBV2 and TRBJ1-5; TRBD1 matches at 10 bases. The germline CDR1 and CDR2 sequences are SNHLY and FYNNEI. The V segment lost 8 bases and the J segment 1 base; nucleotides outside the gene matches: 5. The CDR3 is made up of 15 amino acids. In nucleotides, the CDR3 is TGTGCCAGCGGGACAGGGGCACGGAGCAATCAGCCCCAGCATTTT. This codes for CASGTGARSNQPQHF.

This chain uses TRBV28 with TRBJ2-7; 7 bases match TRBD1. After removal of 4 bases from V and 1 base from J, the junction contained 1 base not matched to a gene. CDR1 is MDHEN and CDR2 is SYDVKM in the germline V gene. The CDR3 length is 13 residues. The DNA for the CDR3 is TGTGCCAGCAGTTACAGGGGTTCCTACGAGCAGTACTTC. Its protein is CASSYRGSYEQYF. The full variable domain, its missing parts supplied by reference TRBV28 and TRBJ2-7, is DVKVTQSSRYLVKRTGEKVFLECVQDMDHENMFWYRQDPGLGLRLIYFSYDVKMKEKGDIPEGYSVSREKKERFSLILESASTNQTSMYLCASSYRGSYEQYFGPGTRLTVT.

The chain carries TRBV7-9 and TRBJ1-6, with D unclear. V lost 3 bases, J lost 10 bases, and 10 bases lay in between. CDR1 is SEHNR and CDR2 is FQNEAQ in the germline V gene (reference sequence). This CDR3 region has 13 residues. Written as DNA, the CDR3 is TGTGCCAGCAGCTTCCCAATCGACTCACCCCTCCACTTT. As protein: CASSFPIDSPLHF. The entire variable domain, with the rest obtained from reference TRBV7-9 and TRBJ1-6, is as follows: DTGVSQNPRHKITKRGQNVTFRCDPISEHNRLYWYRQTLGQGPEFLTYFQNEAQLEKSRLLSDRFSAERPKGSFSTLEIQRTEQGDSAMYLCASSFPIDSPLHFGNGTRLTVT.

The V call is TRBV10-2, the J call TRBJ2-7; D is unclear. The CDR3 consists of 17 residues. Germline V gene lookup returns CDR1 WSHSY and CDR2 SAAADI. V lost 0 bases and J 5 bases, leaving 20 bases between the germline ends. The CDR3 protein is CASSESSLSGPVHEQYF. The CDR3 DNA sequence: TGCGCCAGCAGTGAGTCTTCTCTGAGTGGACCGGTCCACGAGCAGTACTTC.

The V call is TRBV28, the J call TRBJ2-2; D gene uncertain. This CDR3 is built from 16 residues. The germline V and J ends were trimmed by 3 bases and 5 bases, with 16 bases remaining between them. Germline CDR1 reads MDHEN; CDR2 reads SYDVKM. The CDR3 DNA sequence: TGTGCCAGCAGTTTGCAAGGCAAGGGTGTAACCGGGGAGCTGTTTTTT. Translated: CASSLQGKGVTGELFF.

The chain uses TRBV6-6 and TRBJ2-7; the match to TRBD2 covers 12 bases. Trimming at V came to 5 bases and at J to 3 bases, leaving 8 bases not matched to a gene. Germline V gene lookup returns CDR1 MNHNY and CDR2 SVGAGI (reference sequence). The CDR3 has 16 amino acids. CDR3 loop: CASSRGRTSGIYEQYF. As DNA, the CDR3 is TGTGCCAGCAGTAGGGGCAGGACTAGCGGGATCTACGAGCAGTACTTC.

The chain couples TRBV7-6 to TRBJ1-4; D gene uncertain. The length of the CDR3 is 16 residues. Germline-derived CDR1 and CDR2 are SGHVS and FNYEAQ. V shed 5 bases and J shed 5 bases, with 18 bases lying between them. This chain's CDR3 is CASSGLSIVGNEKLFF. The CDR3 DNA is TGTGCCAGCAGCGGGCTGTCAATAGTCGGGAATGAAAAACTGTTTTTT.

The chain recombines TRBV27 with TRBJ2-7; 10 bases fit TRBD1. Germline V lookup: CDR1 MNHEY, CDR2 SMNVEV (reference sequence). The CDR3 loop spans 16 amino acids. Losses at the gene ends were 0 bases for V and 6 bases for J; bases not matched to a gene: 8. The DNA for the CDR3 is TGTGCCAGCAGTTTATCTTCGGGACAGGGGCTCTGCGAGCAGTACTTC. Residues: CASSLSSGQGLCEQYF.

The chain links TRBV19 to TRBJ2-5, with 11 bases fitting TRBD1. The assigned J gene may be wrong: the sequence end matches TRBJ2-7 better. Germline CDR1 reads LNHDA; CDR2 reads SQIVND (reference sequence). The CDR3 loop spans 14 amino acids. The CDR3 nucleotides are TGTGCCAGTAGGCCGGGACAGGGGGAATACGAGCAGTACTTC. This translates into CASRPGQGEYEQYF.

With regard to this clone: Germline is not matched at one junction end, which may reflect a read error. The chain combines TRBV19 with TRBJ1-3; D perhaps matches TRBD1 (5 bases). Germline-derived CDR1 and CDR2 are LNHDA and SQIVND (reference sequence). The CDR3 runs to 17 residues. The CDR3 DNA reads TGTGTCAGTAGTATATTCGGTGACAGTTTTACTGGAAACACCATATATTTT. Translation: CVSSIFGDSFTGNTIYF.

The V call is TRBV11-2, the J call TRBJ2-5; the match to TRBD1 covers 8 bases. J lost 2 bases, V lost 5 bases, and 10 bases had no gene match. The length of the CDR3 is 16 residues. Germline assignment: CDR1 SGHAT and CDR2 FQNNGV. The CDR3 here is CASSLGQGAGQETQYF. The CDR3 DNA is TGTGCCAGCAGCCTAGGACAGGGAGCAGGGCAAGAGACCCAGTACTTC.